These 20 T cell receptor beta chains came from one sample sequenced in a study of regulatory T cells in long-lasting Graves disease. The time point was: newly diagnosed GD, antithyroid drugs for less than 3 months. Following extraction of RNA from PBMCs, that RNA was used to make the TCR library. Arm-PCR of CDR3 regions and iRepertoire HTBI primers were the basis on which TCR beta libraries were built. TCRdb redid the calling of the multiplex PCR reads with MiXCR, one entry per CDR3 protein. The sample carries over 200,000 distinct CDR3 sequences, about 18% recorded once. These data are also associated with another study on T cells in Graves' hyperthyroidism and ophthalmopathy.

The sequenced sample was peripheral blood mononuclear cells (PBMCs), obtained at new diagnosis, from a patient treated with antithyroid drugs. The receptors derive from a woman between 25 and 40 years old with Graves disease.

This clonotype was picked up many times. V is TRBV6-1 and J is TRBJ1-1, with 9 bases lining up with TRBD1. The germline V gene has CDR1 MNHNS and CDR2 SASEGT. This CDR3 spans 16 amino acids. V shed 8 bases, J shed 4 bases, and the junction held 14 bases outside the gene matches. CDR3 region: CASVPTPGQGTTEAFF. CDR3 bases: TGTGCCAGCGTGCCTACCCCGGGACAGGGAACCACTGAAGCTTTCTTT.

Ten or more counts support this clonotype. The genes are TRBV27 and TRBJ2-3, with 9 positions matching TRBD2. J lost 5 bases, V lost 1 base, and 13 bases had no gene match. This CDR3 spans 18 amino acids. The germline gives CDR1 MNHEY, CDR2 SMNVEV (reference sequence). The CDR3 here is CASSLYTSGAGGEDTQYF. In nucleotides, the CDR3 is TGTGCCAGCAGTTTATACACCTCGGGGGCGGGGGGGGAAGATACGCAGTATTTT.

This clonotype was detected ten times or more. The chain recombines TRBV10-3 with TRBJ2-7; D is unclear. With 2 bases removed from V and 6 bases from J, the gap between germline ends came to 5 bases. The CDR3 covers 11 residues. CDR1 and CDR2 (germline): ENHRY, SYGVKD. The DNA for the CDR3 is TGTGCCATCAGTGAGGGGCCCGAGCAGTACTTC. Protein product: CAISEGPEQYF.

The V call is TRBV18, the J call TRBJ2-7, with D perhaps given as TRBD1 or TRBD2 (5 bases each). V dropped 1 base and J dropped 3 bases, with 13 bases sitting between them. The germline gives CDR1 KGHSH, CDR2 LQKENI. The CDR3 sequence is 15 residues long. CDR3 in DNA: TGTGCCAGCTCACCACGGGCTAGCAGGGACTACGAGCAGTACTTC. Protein product: CASSPRASRDYEQYF.

The rearrangement uses TRBV6-5 and TRBJ1-2; no clear D. Looked up from germline, CDR1 is MNHEY and CDR2 is SVGAGI. Between the trimmed V and J ends, which lost 2 bases and 8 bases, there was a span of 12 bases. This CDR3 is built from 13 residues. In nucleotides, the CDR3 is TGTGCCAGCAGTTACCGCGCGGAGAACGGCTACACCTTC. It codes for CASSYRAENGYTF.

There are many counts of this clonotype. The chain links TRBV20-1 to TRBJ2-3, with D tentatively TRBD1 (7 bases). CDR1 DFQATT and CDR2 SNEGSKA come from the germline V gene (reference sequence). This CDR3 spans 14 amino acids. The V end lost 7 bases, the J end lost 0 bases, and 14 bases lay between the germline ends. CDR3 residues: CSGGTDTSTDTQYF. In nucleotides, the CDR3 is TGCAGTGGCGGGACAGACACTAGCACAGATACGCAGTATTTT.

This clonotype has just a few counts. This may come from a read error, since a much larger clone is one base off. The chain recombines TRBV20-1 with TRBJ2-5, with D hard to call. The CDR3 contains 10 residues. With 3 bases removed from V and 7 bases from J, the gap between germline ends came to 6 bases. Looked up from germline, CDR1 is DFQATT and CDR2 is SNEGSKA (reference sequence). The CDR3 region has the DNA TGCAGTGCTAGTGCGGTGACCCAGTACTTC. Residues: CSASAVTQYF.

In its sample, this clonotype was seen many times. The rearrangement uses TRBV6-2 or TRBV6-3 and TRBJ2-5; 10 nucleotides match TRBD2. In germline, CDR1 is MNHEY, CDR2 SVGEGT. The CDR3 contains 13 residues. The junction had 1 base not matched to a gene; V was cut back by 6 bases and J by 3 bases. CDR3 protein: CASSGTSEETQYF. The DNA for the CDR3 is TGTGCCAGCAGCGGGACTAGCGAAGAGACCCAGTACTTC.

This clonotype was detected a few times. This rearrangement joins TRBV5-1 to TRBJ1-6, with D hard to call. V lost 6 bases and J 8 bases, leaving 15 bases between the germline ends. CDR3 size: 14 residues. In germline, CDR1 is SGHRS, CDR2 YFSETQ. CDR3 sequence reads: CASTPTPTDSPLHF. CDR3 nucleotides: TGCGCCAGCACCCCAACCCCAACTGATTCACCCCTCCACTTT.

This clonotype was observed at least ten times. This chain links TRBV7-9 with TRBJ1-1; D gene unclear. Germline CDR1 SEHNR, CDR2 FQNEAQ (reference sequence). Trimming left V 5 bases short and J 6 bases short, with 16 bases between. This CDR3 has 14 amino acids. In DNA form, the CDR3 reads TGTGCCAGCAGCCTCACGCCGGTCCTCGCTGAAGCTTTCTTT. Translating it yields CASSLTPVLAEAFF.

The chain employs TRBV11-1 and TRBJ1-2; D gene unclear. V lost 6 bases and J lost 8, with 13 bases in between. The CDR3 is 12 amino acids. Per the germline V gene, CDR1 is SGHAT and CDR2 is FQDESV (reference sequence). The CDR3 loop reads CASSAVEGGYTF. In DNA, the CDR3 is TGTGCCAGCAGTGCAGTAGAAGGCGGCTACACCTTC.

In this sample, this clonotype turned up many times. The gene calls are TRBV4-1 and TRBJ1-2; a weak D match, TRBD1 (5 bases). The V gene lost 3 bases and the J gene lost 3 bases, with 23 bases spanning the gap. The CDR3 length is 18 residues. The V gene's germline CDR1 is MGHRA and CDR2 YSYEKL. CDR3 loop: CASSQDQGMRDPYYGYTF. The CDR3 bases are TGCGCCAGCAGCCAGGACCAAGGAATGAGGGACCCCTACTATGGCTACACCTTC.

This clonotype showed up many times. The chain recombines TRBV10-3 with TRBJ1-1; 7 bases map to TRBD1. V was clipped by 8 bases and J by 1 base; unmatched bases: 7. This CDR3 has 14 amino acids. From germline, CDR1 is ENHRY and CDR2 SYGVKD. CDR3: CAIQGGAWNTEAFF. CDR3 nucleotide sequence: TGTGCCATCCAGGGGGGGGCATGGAACACTGAAGCTTTCTTT.

This clonotype was counted a few times. The chain couples TRBV6-1 to TRBJ2-7, with D perhaps matching TRBD2 (5 bases). Germline V gene data show CDR1 as MNHNS and CDR2 as SASEGT. The germline V and J ends were trimmed by 8 bases and 6 bases, with 11 bases remaining between them. There are 11 residues in the CDR3. The CDR3 DNA reads as TGTGCCAGCCTCGGGGTTCTCGAGCAGTACTTC. Translation gives CASLGVLEQYF.

In its sample, this clonotype was seen many times. J is TRBJ2-1 and V is TRBV5-6; tentative D call: TRBD2 (5 bases). The CDR3 is made up of 14 amino acids. Trimming removed 3 bases at V and 2 bases at J, with 9 bases between. Germline CDR1 reads SGHDT; CDR2 reads YYEEEE. DNA of the CDR3: TGTGCCAGCAGCTCAGGAGGACCCTACAATGAGCAGTTCTTC. Its translation: CASSSGGPYNEQFF.

This clonotype was detected many times. The genes are TRBV24-1 and TRBJ2-5; 9 nucleotides agree with TRBD1. V was clipped by 4 bases and J by 4 bases; unmatched bases: 6. Germline CDR1 KGHDR, CDR2 SFDVKD. This CDR3 is built from 15 residues. CDR3 in DNA: TGTGCCACCAGTGAGGGACAGGGAGTGCGAGAGACCCAGTACTTC. It is translated as CATSEGQGVRETQYF.

The chain employs TRBV4-1 and TRBJ2-4; D remains ambiguous. Germline V gives CDR1 MGHRA, CDR2 YSYEKL. Trimming removed 1 base at V and 1 base at J, with 5 bases between. CDR3 size: 14 residues. The CDR3 nucleotides read TGCGCCAGCAGCCAAGGGATTGCCAAAAACATTCAGTACTTC. Residues: CASSQGIAKNIQYF.

With regard to this clonotype: A much larger clone differs from this one at a single base, so this may be a read error. V gene TRBV7-2 combines with J gene TRBJ2-7; D possibly corresponds to TRBD1 (6 bases). This CDR3 comprises 15 residues. Germline CDR1 and CDR2: SGHTA and FQGNSA. CDR3 sequence: CASSLNRAIGYGQYF. As DNA, the CDR3 is TGTGCCAGCAGCTTAAACAGGGCTATCGGCTACGGGCAGTACTTC.

This chain links TRBV12-3 or TRBV12-4 with TRBJ2-7, with TRBD1 matching 7 bases. This CDR3 spans 14 amino acids. Trimming removed 5 bases from V and 6 bases from J; junction bases left unmatched: 10. The CDR3 is CASSTATGFGEQYF. CDR3 DNA sequence: TGTGCCAGCAGTACCGCGACAGGGTTTGGCGAGCAGTACTTC.

This clonotype has a handful of counts. The chain combines TRBV6-2 or TRBV6-3 with TRBJ2-1, with 7 bases lining up with TRBD2. Trimming cost V 7 bases and J 2 bases; bases outside gene matches: 8. The CDR3 has 15 residues. Germline V gene lookup returns CDR1 MNHEY and CDR2 SVGEGT. CDR3 DNA: TGTGCCAGCACTCTGGGTGGGGGGGCCTACAATGAGCAGTTCTTC. It encodes CASTLGGGAYNEQFF.